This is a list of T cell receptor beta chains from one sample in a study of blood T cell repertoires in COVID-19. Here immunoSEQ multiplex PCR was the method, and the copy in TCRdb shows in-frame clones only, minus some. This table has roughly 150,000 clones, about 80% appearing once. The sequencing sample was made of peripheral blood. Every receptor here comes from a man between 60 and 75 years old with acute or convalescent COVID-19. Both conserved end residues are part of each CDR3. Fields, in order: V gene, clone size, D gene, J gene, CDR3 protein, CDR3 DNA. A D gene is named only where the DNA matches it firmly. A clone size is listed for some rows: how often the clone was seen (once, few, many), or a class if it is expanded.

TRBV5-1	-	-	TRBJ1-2	CASSQGSRGYGYTF	TGCGCCAGCAGCCAGGGGTCCCGCGGCTATGGCTACACCTTC
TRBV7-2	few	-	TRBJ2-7	CASTSVTAAYEQYF	TGTGCCAGCACCTCGGTGACAGCAGCCTACGAGCAGTACTTC
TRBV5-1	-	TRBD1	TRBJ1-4	CASSLRQGTNEKLFF	TGCGCCAGCAGCCTGCGACAGGGGACTAATGAAAAACTGTTTTTT
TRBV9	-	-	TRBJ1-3	CASSDSGSLDTIYF	TGTGCCAGCAGCGATTCCGGGTCCTTAGACACCATATATTTT
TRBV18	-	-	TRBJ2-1	CASSPRPGTNEQFF	TGTGCCAGCTCACCAAGGCCAGGGACAAATGAGCAGTTCTTC
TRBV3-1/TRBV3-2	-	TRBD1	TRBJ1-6	CASSQETGGIYNSPLHF	TGTGCCAGCAGCCAAGAGACAGGGGGCATCTATAATTCACCCCTCCACTTT
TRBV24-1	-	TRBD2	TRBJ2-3	CATSDSSGGANDTQYF	TGTGCCACCAGTGACTCTAGCGGGGGGGCGAACGATACGCAGTATTTT
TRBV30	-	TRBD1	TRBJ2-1	CAWRTGGASDEQFF	TGTGCCTGGAGGACAGGGGGCGCAAGTGATGAGCAGTTCTTC
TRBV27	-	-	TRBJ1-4	CASSLAIPGQRNEKLFF	TGTGCCAGCAGTTTAGCGATACCGGGACAACGCAATGAAAAACTGTTTTTT
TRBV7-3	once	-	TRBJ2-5	CASSRLQGGTQYF	TGTGCCAGCAGCAGACTCCAAGGTGGGACCCAGTACTTC
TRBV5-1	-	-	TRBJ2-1	CASSFGGAHNEQFF	TGCGCCAGCAGCTTTGGGGGGGCGCACAATGAGCAGTTCTTC
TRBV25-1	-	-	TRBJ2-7	CASSGLQGAYEQYF	TGTGCCAGCAGTGGCCTACAGGGAGCCTACGAGCAGTACTTC
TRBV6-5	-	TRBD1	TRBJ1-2	CASTPTGQGAQGYTF	TGTGCCAGCACCCCGACCGGGCAGGGGGCGCAAGGCTACACCTTC
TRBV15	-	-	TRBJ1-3	CATRQKLLAGNTIYF	TGTGCCACCCGACAAAAATTGCTGGCTGGAAACACCATATATTTT
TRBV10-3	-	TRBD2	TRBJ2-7	CAIRSLAGGEQYF	TGTGCCATCAGGTCGCTAGCGGGGGGCGAGCAGTACTTC
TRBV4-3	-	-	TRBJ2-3	CASSQAYPDTQYF	TGCGCCAGCAGCCAAGCGTATCCAGATACGCAGTATTTT
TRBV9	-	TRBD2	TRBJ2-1	CASSVGLALYNEQFF	TGTGCCAGCAGCGTAGGACTAGCGTTATACAATGAGCAGTTCTTC
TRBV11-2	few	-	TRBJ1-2	CASSSGLRERGYTF	TGTGCCAGCAGCTCGGGACTTCGGGAGCGGGGCTACACCTTC
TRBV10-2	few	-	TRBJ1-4	CASSESGRLVRGEKLFF	TGCGCCAGCAGTGAGTCGGGCAGGCTAGTTCGGGGTGAAAAACTGTTTTTT
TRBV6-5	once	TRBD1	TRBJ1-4	CASTSQGGLHEKLFF	TGTGCCAGCACCTCCCAAGGGGGCCTCCATGAAAAACTGTTTTTT
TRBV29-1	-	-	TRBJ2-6	CSVMRRQTSGANVLTF	TGCAGCGTGATGCGCCGACAGACCTCTGGGGCCAACGTCCTGACTTTC
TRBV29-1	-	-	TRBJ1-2	CSVEPRGGSHYGYTF	TGCAGCGTTGAGCCAAGGGGGGGCTCCCACTATGGCTACACCTTC
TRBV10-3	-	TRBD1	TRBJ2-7	CAISGGTGSLYEQYF	TGTGCCATCAGTGGTGGGACAGGGAGCTTATACGAGCAGTACTTC
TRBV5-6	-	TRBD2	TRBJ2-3	CASSSLLAGEGDTQYF	TGTGCCAGCAGCTCCCTACTAGCGGGGGAGGGAGATACGCAGTATTTT
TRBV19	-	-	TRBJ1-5	CASIGRARNQPQHF	TGTGCCAGTATAGGCAGGGCCCGCAATCAGCCCCAGCATTTT
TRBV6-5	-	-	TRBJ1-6	CASSPFAGVDSPLHF	TGTGCCAGCAGTCCTTTCGCAGGGGTTGATTCACCCCTCCACTTT
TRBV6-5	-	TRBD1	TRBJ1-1	CASRRTGGIAFF	TGTGCCAGCAGGAGGACAGGGGGGATCGCTTTCTTT
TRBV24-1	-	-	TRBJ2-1	CATSVSVHEQFF	TGTGCCACCAGTGTGTCAGTCCATGAGCAGTTCTTC
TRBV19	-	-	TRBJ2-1	CASSTTGFSSYNEQFF	TGTGCCAGTAGTACAACAGGGTTCAGCTCCTACAATGAGCAGTTCTTC
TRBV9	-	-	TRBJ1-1	CASSFDHMGSEAFF	TGTGCCAGCAGCTTTGATCATATGGGCTCGGAAGCTTTCTTT
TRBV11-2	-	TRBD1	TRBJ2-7	CASSPGTAYEQYF	TGTGCCAGCAGCCCGGGGACAGCTTACGAGCAGTACTTC
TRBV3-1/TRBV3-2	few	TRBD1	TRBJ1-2	CASSHPGQEDGYTF	TGTGCCAGCAGCCACCCCGGACAGGAGGATGGCTACACCTTC
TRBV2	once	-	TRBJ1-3	CASSEWRNTIYF	TGTGCCAGCAGTGAGTGGCGAAACACCATATATTTT
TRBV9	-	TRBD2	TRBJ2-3	CASSPQAGGPTDTQYF	TGTGCCAGCAGCCCTCAAGCGGGGGGGCCTACAGATACGCAGTATTTT
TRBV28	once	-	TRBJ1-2	CASSLRGASGGGYGYTF	TGTGCCAGCAGTTTGCGGGGGGCATCCGGGGGCGGCTATGGCTACACCTTC
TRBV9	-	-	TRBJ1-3	CASSPRREAGNTIYF	TGTGCCAGCAGCCCCCGCAGGGAGGCCGGAAACACCATATATTTT
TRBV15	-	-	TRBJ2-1	CATSSPARNEQFF	TGTGCCACCAGCAGCCCGGCTAGGAATGAGCAGTTCTTC
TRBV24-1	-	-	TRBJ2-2	CATSDPQGANTGELFF	TGTGCCACCAGTGACCCACAGGGCGCAAACACCGGGGAGCTGTTTTTT
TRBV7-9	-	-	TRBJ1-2	CASTLDGYGYTF	TGTGCCAGCACCTTGGACGGGTATGGCTACACCTTC
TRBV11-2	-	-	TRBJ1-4	CASSDRITNEKLFF	TGTGCCAGCAGCGACAGGATAACTAATGAAAAACTGTTTTTT
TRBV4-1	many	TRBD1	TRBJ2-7	CASSLGTVSYEQYF	TGCGCCAGCAGCCTTGGGACAGTCTCCTACGAGCAGTACTTC
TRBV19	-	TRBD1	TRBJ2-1	CASHEQGYNEQFF	TGTGCCAGTCACGAACAGGGGTACAATGAGCAGTTCTTC
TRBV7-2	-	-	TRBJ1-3	CASSLTRSGGGNTIYF	TGTGCCAGCAGCTTAACGAGGTCTGGTGGTGGAAACACCATATATTTT
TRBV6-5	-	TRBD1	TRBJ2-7	CASRPGQRYEQYF	TGTGCCAGTCGACCGGGACAGCGCTACGAGCAGTACTTC
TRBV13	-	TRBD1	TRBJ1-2	CASSVNRGYGYTF	TGTGCCAGCAGCGTGAACAGGGGGTATGGCTACACCTTC
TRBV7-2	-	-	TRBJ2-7	CASSLFPGSYEQYF	TGTGCCAGCAGCTTATTCCCAGGCTCCTACGAGCAGTACTTC